These 21 T cell receptor beta chains were sequenced from one sample in a study of T cell changes during pregnancy in multiple sclerosis. Profiling relied on immunoSEQ multiplex PCR, and the TCRdb table lists in-frame clones only, not all of them. Among 20,000 to 25,000 clones listed, roughly 87% were seen once. Sequences were derived from CD8+ T cells from peripheral blood mononuclear cells, sampled after pregnancy. These receptors all come from a female donor with multiple sclerosis, enrolled in a pregnancy study.

This chain connects TRBV27 to TRBJ1-1; the D is unclear. Germline loops: CDR1 MNHEY, CDR2 SMNVEV (reference sequence). Trimming took 6 bases from V and 3 from J, leaving 5 bases between them. The CDR3 has 11 residues. CDR3 residues: CASRSYTEAFF. CDR3 DNA: TGTGCCAGCAGGTCATACACTGAAGCTTTCTTT.

J is TRBJ2-3 and V is TRBV27; 8 bases match TRBD2. The CDR3 covers 16 residues. Germline V CDR1 and CDR2: MNHEY, SMNVEV (reference sequence). The V segment lost 3 bases and the J segment 0 bases; nucleotides outside the gene matches: 5. In nucleotides, the CDR3 is TGTGCCAGCAGTTTGGCTAGCGGGCTTAGCACAGATACGCAGTATTTT. It translates to CASSLASGLSTDTQYF.

V and J are TRBV5-1 and TRBJ2-7, with D perhaps matching TRBD2 (5 bases). The CDR3 loop spans 15 amino acids. Germline V lookup: CDR1 SGHRS, CDR2 YFSETQ. Trimming removed 2 bases at V and 1 base at J, with 13 bases between. CDR3 residues: CASSFGLRGSYEQYF. The CDR3 DNA is TGCGCCAGCAGCTTTGGCCTCAGAGGGTCCTACGAGCAGTACTTC.

The rearrangement uses TRBV2 and TRBJ1-5; TRBD1 matches at 7 bases. The germline V gene encodes CDR1 SNHLY and CDR2 FYNNEI. J was trimmed by 0 bases and V by 4 bases; bases with no gene match: 3. This CDR3 region has 15 residues. The CDR3 DNA sequence: TGTGCCAGCAGTGGGGGGACAGATAGCAATCAGCCCCAGCATTTT. This codes for CASSGGTDSNQPQHF. Full variable domain (missing parts from reference TRBV2 and TRBJ1-5): EPEVTQTPSHQVTQMGQEVILRCVPISNHLYFYWYRQILGQKVEFLVSFYNNEISEKSEIFDDQFSVERPDGSNFTLKIRSTKLEDSAMYFCASSGGTDSNQPQHFGDGTRLSIL.

The chain combines TRBV4-2 with TRBJ1-3; TRBD1 matches at 7 bases. The CDR3 covers 16 residues. The germline V gene has CDR1 LGHNA and CDR2 YNFKEQ. After removal of 1 base from V and 4 bases from J, the junction contained 7 bases not matched to a gene. The CDR3 DNA reads as TGTGCCAGCAGCCAAGGGGAAACAGGGGACGGAAACACCATATATTTT. Amino acids: CASSQGETGDGNTIYF.

This clone showed up just once. This chain connects TRBV4-1 to TRBJ2-3, with TRBD2 matching 10 bases. The germline CDR1 and CDR2 sequences are MGHRA and YSYEKL. The ends lost 0 bases at V and 2 bases at J; junction bases unmatched: 5. The CDR3 loop spans 17 amino acids. CDR3 protein: CASSQEKAGGLTDTQYF. CDR3 bases: TGCGCCAGCAGCCAAGAGAAAGCGGGAGGGCTCACAGATACGCAGTATTTT.

The chain joins TRBV10-3 to TRBJ1-2; 9 bases map to TRBD1. CDR1 and CDR2 from the germline V gene are ENHRY and SYGVKD. V shed 11 bases, J shed 4 bases, and the junction held 17 bases outside the gene matches. The CDR3 length is 16 residues. The CDR3 loop is CAVDRDRVPRLYGYTF. The CDR3 DNA is TGTGCCGTCGACCGGGACAGGGTCCCTCGCCTCTATGGCTACACCTTC.

The chain couples TRBV25-1 to TRBJ1-1, with D possibly being TRBD1 (5 bases). This CDR3 region has 13 residues. V lost 7 bases to trimming and J lost 6 bases, with 15 bases between them. CDR1 MGHDK and CDR2 SYGVNS come from the germline V gene. CDR3: CASTGGPGPEAFF. The CDR3 nucleotides read TGTGCCAGCACCGGGGGACCGGGACCTGAAGCTTTCTTT.

The rearrangement joins TRBV29-1 to TRBJ2-1, with 9 bases identical to TRBD2. The CDR3 runs 12 residues. Germline V lookup: CDR1 SQVTM, CDR2 ANQGSEA. V shed 7 bases and J 7 bases; nucleotides not matched to a gene: 5. The CDR3 region is CSGRAGGNEQFF. CDR3 coding DNA: TGCAGCGGTCGAGCGGGGGGAAATGAGCAGTTCTTC.

V and J are TRBV10-3 and TRBJ2-5; 11 bases agree with TRBD2. This CDR3 is 13 amino acids long. Germline values: CDR1 ENHRY, CDR2 SYGVKD. Trimming at V came to 8 bases and at J to 2 bases, leaving 1 base not matched to a gene. In DNA form, the CDR3 reads TGTGCCATCGGGACTAGCGGACAAGAGACCCAGTACTTC. This gives the protein CAIGTSGQETQYF.

V gene TRBV5-1 combines with J gene TRBJ1-2, with 10 bases aligning to TRBD1. Germline V gene sequence: CDR1 SGHRS, CDR2 YFSETQ. CDR3 length: 14 amino acids. With 2 bases clipped from V and 6 bases from J, the junction kept 4 bases outside the gene matches. The CDR3 nucleotides read TGCGCCAGCAGCTTAGGGACAGGGGACAATGGCTACACCTTC. This translates into CASSLGTGDNGYTF.

This rearrangement joins TRBV6-5 to TRBJ2-7, with 7 bases that match TRBD2. Germline CDR1 is MNHEY and CDR2 is SVGAGI. The CDR3 covers 12 residues. Unmatched junction bases numbered 3, after V lost 5 bases and J lost 5 bases. DNA of the CDR3: TGTGCCAGCAGTCCTAGCGGCCACGAGCAGTACTTC. Translation: CASSPSGHEQYF.

The chain employs TRBV15 and TRBJ2-7, with D possibly TRBD2 on 6 matching bases. The CDR3 totals 13 residues. V lost 0 bases, J lost 7 bases, and 10 bases lay in between. CDR1 is LNHNV and CDR2 is YYDKDF in the germline V gene (reference sequence). CDR3 coding DNA: TGTGCCACCAGCAGAGACTCTCTAGCGGAGCAGTACTTC. Protein sequence: CATSRDSLAEQYF.

CDR3 loop: CASSRLADNTDTQYF. In nucleotides, the CDR3 is TGTGCCAGCAGTCGACTAGCGGATAACACAGATACGCAGTATTTT. V usage is TRBV6-5 and J usage is TRBJ2-3; 9 bases line up with TRBD2. J gave up 2 bases and V 5 bases, and 5 bases lay outside the gene matches. Per the germline V gene, CDR1 is MNHEY and CDR2 is SVGAGI. This CDR3 has 15 amino acids.

The gene calls are TRBV25-1 and TRBJ1-2, with 7 nucleotides matching TRBD1. The CDR3 length is 16 residues. V gave up 4 bases and J gave up 1 base; unmatched junction bases: 9. CDR1 is MGHDK, CDR2 SYGVNS, per germline. As DNA, the CDR3 is TGTGCCAGCAGTGGACCCGGGACAGCGTTTAACTATGGCTACACCTTC. This translates into CASSGPGTAFNYGYTF.

In DNA, the CDR3 is TGTGCCAGCAGTTACTCGATACAATCCGATACGCAGTATTTT. Translated, it gives CASSYSIQSDTQYF. The V and J genes are TRBV6-5 and TRBJ2-3; no firm D call. CDR1 is MNHEY and CDR2 is SVGAGI in the germline V gene. Trimming cost V 0 bases and J 6 bases, with 10 bases left between them. This CDR3 region has 14 residues.

This chain connects TRBV9 to TRBJ2-2; TRBD2 matches 14 bases. Losses at the gene ends were 4 bases for V and 7 bases for J; bases not matched to a gene: 6. The CDR3 contains 16 residues. The germline V gene has CDR1 SGDLS and CDR2 YYNGEE. DNA of the CDR3: TGTGCCAGCAGCTCCCGACTAGCGGGAGGGGTCGGGGAGCTGTTTTTT. Protein product: CASSSRLAGGVGELFF.

The chain combines TRBV6-4 with TRBJ2-1, with 9 bases identical to TRBD2. Germline lookup yields CDR1 MRHNA and CDR2 SNTAGT. Losses at the gene ends were 7 bases for V and 1 base for J; bases not matched to a gene: 5. The CDR3 consists of 15 residues. The DNA for the CDR3 is TGTGCCAGCACCCCGACTAGCGGATCCTACAATGAGCAGTTCTTC. This translates into CASTPTSGSYNEQFF.

For the CDR3, the DNA is TGTGCCAGCAGTTTATATAGGGAGAGCACAGATACGCAGTATTTT. This encodes CASSLYRESTDTQYF. The J gene is TRBJ2-3, the V gene TRBV28, with D possibly matching TRBD2 (5 bases). From germline, CDR1 is MDHEN and CDR2 SYDVKM. The length of the CDR3 is 15 residues. The ends were cut back, 1 base at V and 0 bases at J, with 8 bases in the middle.

V and J are TRBV7-9 and TRBJ2-1, with unresolved D. The CDR3 spans 12 residues. V was clipped by 3 bases and J by 8 bases, with 8 bases between them. The germline CDR1 and CDR2 sequences are SEHNR and FQNEAQ (reference sequence). The CDR3 protein is CASSFFLYEQFF. CDR3 in DNA: TGTGCCAGCAGCTTTTTTTTATATGAGCAGTTCTTC.

The rearrangement joins TRBV5-4 to TRBJ2-5; the match to TRBD1 covers 8 bases. The CDR3 is made up of 15 amino acids. The V segment lost 3 bases and the J segment 9 bases; nucleotides outside the gene matches: 13. Germline V gene sequence: CDR1 SGHNT, CDR2 YYREEE (reference sequence). CDR3 nucleotide sequence: TGTGCCAGCAGCTATGGGACAGGTTTTTGGAAACCCCAGTACTTC. Its translation is CASSYGTGFWKPQYF.